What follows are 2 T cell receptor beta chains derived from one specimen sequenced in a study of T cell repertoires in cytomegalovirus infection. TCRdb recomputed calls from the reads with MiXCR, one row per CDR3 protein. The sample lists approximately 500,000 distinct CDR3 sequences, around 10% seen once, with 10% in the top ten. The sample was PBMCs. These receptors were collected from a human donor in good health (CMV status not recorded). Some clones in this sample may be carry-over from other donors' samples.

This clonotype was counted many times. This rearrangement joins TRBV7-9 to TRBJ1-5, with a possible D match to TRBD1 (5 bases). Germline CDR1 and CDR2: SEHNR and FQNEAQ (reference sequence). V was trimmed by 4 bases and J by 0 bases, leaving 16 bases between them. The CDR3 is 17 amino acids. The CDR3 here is CASSSDLGVGSNQPQHF. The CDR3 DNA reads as TGTGCCAGCAGCTCGGATCTGGGGGTTGGTAGCAATCAGCCCCAGCATTTT.

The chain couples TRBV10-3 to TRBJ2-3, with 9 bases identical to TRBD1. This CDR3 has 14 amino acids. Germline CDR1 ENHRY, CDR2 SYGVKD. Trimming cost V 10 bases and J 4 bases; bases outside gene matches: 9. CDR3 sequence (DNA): TGTGCCAGTGTAGGGACAGGGACCGCAGATACGCAGTATTTT. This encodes CASVGTGTADTQYF.